The 7 T cell receptor beta chains listed next were all sequenced from one sample in a study of CD8+ T cells in alopecia areata. Specified treatment: oral pan-JAK inhibitor, 5-10 mg twice daily. Sequencing used cDNA as its template, made by extracting RNA and reverse transcribing it. This table comes from immunoSEQ multiplex PCR, and its TCRdb copy is limited to in-frame clones, with some not included. The repertoire consists of fewer than 150,000 clones, with about 61% occurring once and the leading ten covering just under 30%. The sample was CD8+ T cells sorted from blood, taken at week 4, from a patient treated with tofacitinib. Receptors were obtained from a human donor with alopecia areata.

This clone occurred a few times. The chain carries TRBV29-1 and TRBJ2-5; 7 bases align to TRBD1. V lost 4 bases, J lost 0 bases, and 5 bases stayed unmatched. Looked up from germline, CDR1 is SQVTM and CDR2 is ANQGSEA. This CDR3 is built from 14 residues. The CDR3 DNA is TGCAGCGTTGCCGAGGGGGCGTACCAAGAGACCCAGTACTTC. Translated, it gives CSVAEGAYQETQYF.

Note on this clone: Different DNA sequences within this sample yield the same CDR3. The V gene is TRBV7-9, the J gene TRBJ2-7, with D tentatively TRBD2 (5 bases). The CDR3 is made up of 12 amino acids. Germline-derived CDR1 and CDR2 are SEHNR and FQNEAQ (reference sequence). V lost 4 bases and J lost 4, with 8 bases in between. The CDR3 loop reads CASSSPGYEQYF. CDR3 sequence (DNA): TGTGCCAGCAGCTCCCCGGGGTACGAGCAGTACTTC.

The V and J genes are TRBV9 and TRBJ2-7; 12 bases line up with TRBD2. Trimming removed 3 bases from V and 3 bases from J; junction bases left unmatched: 7. From germline, CDR1 is SGDLS and CDR2 YYNGEE. CDR3 length equals 16 residues. The CDR3 spells CASSAPTSGGIYEQYF. The CDR3 DNA is TGTGCCAGCAGCGCACCGACTAGCGGGGGTATCTACGAGCAGTACTTC.

The chain is built from TRBV30 and TRBJ1-1, with unresolved D. This CDR3 has 13 amino acids. The V end was cut by 0 bases, the J end by 1 base, with 6 bases between. Germline CDR1 reads GTSNPN; CDR2 reads SVGIG (reference sequence). The DNA of the CDR3 is TGTGCCTGGAGTGTACAACAGAACACTGAAGCTTTCTTT. This codes for CAWSVQQNTEAFF.

This clone was counted only a few times. The genes are TRBV10-3 and TRBJ1-2, with 9 bases that match TRBD1. The CDR3 runs 15 residues. CDR1 and CDR2 (germline): ENHRY, SYGVKD. The junction had 7 bases not matched to a gene; V was cut back by 3 bases and J by 5 bases. As DNA, the CDR3 is TGTGCCATCAGTGACCCGGACAGGGGAGGGTATGGCTACACCTTC. It yields the protein CAISDPDRGGYGYTF.

The J gene is TRBJ1-2, the V gene TRBV7-9; 9 nucleotides match TRBD1. Germline CDR1 reads SEHNR; CDR2 reads FQNEAQ (reference sequence). The V segment lost 4 bases and the J segment 5 bases; nucleotides outside the gene matches: 5. The CDR3 length is 14 residues. CDR3 amino acids: CASSWGQGSYGYTF. The CDR3 nucleotides are TGTGCCAGCAGCTGGGGACAGGGCTCGTATGGCTACACCTTC.

V is TRBV6-5 and J is TRBJ2-4, with D possibly being TRBD1 or TRBD2 (6 bases each). The CDR3 contains 15 residues. Per the germline V gene, CDR1 is MNHEY and CDR2 is SVGAGI. The ends were cut back, 5 bases at V and 7 bases at J, with 18 bases in the middle. The CDR3, as DNA: TGTGCCAGCAGTCCAGGCGGGGTGGGGGGCAACATTCAGTACTTC. It encodes CASSPGGVGGNIQYF.